Listed below are T cell receptor beta chains from one sample, sequenced in a study of Graves' ophthalmopathy and Graves' hyperthyroidism. TCRdb used MiXCR to reprocess the multiplex PCR reads, holding one entry per CDR3 protein. Here the sample spans 150,000 or so distinct CDR3 sequences, 30% to 45% being singletons. Sequenced input: peripheral blood. These TCRs come from a woman aged 40 to 50 with Graves' ophthalmopathy. CDR3s include the opening cysteine and the closing phenylalanine or tryptophan. Each record gives: V gene, CDR3 length, J gene, CDR3 protein.

TRBV6-1	13	TRBJ1-1	CASHTGGNTEAFF
TRBV27	15	TRBJ2-2	CASSSGLHVRGELFF
TRBV28	14	TRBJ2-5	CASSLYGPQETQYF
TRBV12-3/TRBV12-4	16	TRBJ1-5	CASSSASRTGNQPQHF
TRBV12-3/TRBV12-4	13	TRBJ1-2	CASSDRGNYGYTF
TRBV12-3/TRBV12-4	14	TRBJ1-1	CASSFWERETEAFF
TRBV6-1	18	TRBJ1-5	CASSVGTGGYQASQPQHF
TRBV15	15	TRBJ1-5	CATSRALQGNQPQHF
TRBV2	13	TRBJ1-5	CASNRGGGQPQHF
TRBV12-3/TRBV12-4	12	TRBJ1-2	CASSFGVAGYTF
TRBV6-5	15	TRBJ1-1	CASSYLGTGITEAFF
TRBV19	13	TRBJ1-2	CASSMGDSYGYTF
TRBV5-1	14	TRBJ1-1	CASSLGGTVTEAFF
TRBV6-2/TRBV6-3	18	TRBJ2-6	CASSYDRGSFSGANVLTF
TRBV27	12	TRBJ2-5	CASSLGESTQYF
TRBV7-2	12	TRBJ2-5	CASRLEGETQYF
TRBV5-1	13	TRBJ2-5	CASSLRTWETQYF
TRBV11-3	13	TRBJ2-5	CASSFYSGETQYF
TRBV5-4	16	TRBJ1-1	CASSLWQGRVSTEAFF
TRBV6-5	17	TRBJ1-1	CASSYGFKRDWNTEAFF
TRBV6-5	13	TRBJ2-5	CASSYQGRETQYF
TRBV6-2/TRBV6-3	11	TRBJ2-7	CASSSLYEQYF
TRBV5-1	14	TRBJ1-6	CASSPRGGEGPLHF
TRBV7-3	13	TRBJ2-5	CASSATGSETQYF
TRBV28	15	TRBJ1-2	CASSLGMRGWYGYTF
TRBV2	10	TRBJ2-7	CASAHYEQYF
TRBV7-9	15	TRBJ2-7	CASSLARAWTYEQYF
TRBV12-3/TRBV12-4	18	TRBJ1-1	CASSLPFRDRHMNTEAFF
TRBV28	16	TRBJ1-5	CASSFRREVRNQPQHF
TRBV19	16	TRBJ1-1	CASRPTGGTMNTEAFF
TRBV6-2/TRBV6-3	15	TRBJ1-5	CASSYRQGRNQPQHF
TRBV19	15	TRBJ2-2	CASIRDFLNTGELFF
TRBV4-1	12	TRBJ2-5	CASSHLEETQYF
TRBV12-3/TRBV12-4	17	TRBJ1-5	CASSLRGREGPRQPQHF
TRBV24-1	11	TRBJ1-2	CATSDFFGYTF
TRBV2	13	TRBJ1-6	CSRGSGQNSPLHF
TRBV6-1	18	TRBJ2-6	CASSVRQGANSGANVLTF
TRBV27	14	TRBJ1-6	CASAPRDRDSPLHF
TRBV2	13	TRBJ1-5	CASLQGVHQPQHF
TRBV7-8	16	TRBJ1-2	CASSLGGRGENYGYTF
TRBV20-1	14	TRBJ2-6	CSARGASGANVLTF
TRBV27	16	TRBJ2-2	CASSIIRQANTGELFF
TRBV28	11	TRBJ1-2	CASSLNYGYTF
TRBV14	14	TRBJ2-5	CASSLGHASKTQYF
TRBV7-2	15	TRBJ1-5	CASSYDRASNQPQHF
TRBV30	12	TRBJ1-2	CACKTGGDGYTF
TRBV20-1	11	TRBJ2-7	CSARSGHEQYF
TRBV9	15	TRBJ2-7	CASSELAGGDYEQYF
TRBV6-1	11	TRBJ1-1	CASSDGHEAFF
TRBV19	13	TRBJ1-1	CASSIEVNTEAFF